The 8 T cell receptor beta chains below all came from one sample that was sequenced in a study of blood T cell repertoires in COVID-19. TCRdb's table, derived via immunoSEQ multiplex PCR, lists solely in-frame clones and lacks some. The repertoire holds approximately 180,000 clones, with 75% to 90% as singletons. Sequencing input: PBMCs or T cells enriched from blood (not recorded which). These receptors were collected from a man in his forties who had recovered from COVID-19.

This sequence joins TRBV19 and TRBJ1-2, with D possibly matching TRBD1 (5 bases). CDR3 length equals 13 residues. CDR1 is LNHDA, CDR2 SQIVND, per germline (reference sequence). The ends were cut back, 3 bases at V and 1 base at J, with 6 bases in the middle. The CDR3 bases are TGTGCCAGTAGTATCCAGGGTAACTATGGCTACACCTTC. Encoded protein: CASSIQGNYGYTF.

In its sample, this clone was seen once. The DNA of the CDR3 is TGTGCCAGCAGTCGGGGGGGAAATGGCTACACCTTC. It encodes CASSRGGNGYTF. The chain has TRBV6-5 and TRBJ1-2; a possible D gene is TRBD1 (5 bases). Germline CDR1 is MNHEY and CDR2 is SVGAGI. V dropped 5 bases and J dropped 6 bases, with 10 bases sitting between them. CDR3 length: 12 residues.

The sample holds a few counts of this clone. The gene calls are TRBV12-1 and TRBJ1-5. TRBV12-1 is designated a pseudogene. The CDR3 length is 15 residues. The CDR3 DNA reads TGTGCCAGCGGGTACGCGGGGTCGTTCAATCAGCCCCAGCATTTT. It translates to CASGYAGSFNQPQHF.

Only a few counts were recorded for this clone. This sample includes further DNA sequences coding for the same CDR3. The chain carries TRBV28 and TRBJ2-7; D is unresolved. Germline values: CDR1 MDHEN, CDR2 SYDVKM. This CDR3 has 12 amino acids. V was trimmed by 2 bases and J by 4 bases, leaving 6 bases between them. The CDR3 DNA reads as TGTGCCAGCAGTTTACTCTCGTACGAGCAGTACTTC. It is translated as CASSLLSYEQYF.

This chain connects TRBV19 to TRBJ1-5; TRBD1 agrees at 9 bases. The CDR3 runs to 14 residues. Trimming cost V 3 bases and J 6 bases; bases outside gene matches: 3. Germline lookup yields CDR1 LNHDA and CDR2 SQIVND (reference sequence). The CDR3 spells CASSIPGQGQPQHF. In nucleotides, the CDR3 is TGTGCCAGTAGTATCCCGGGACAGGGTCAGCCCCAGCATTTT.

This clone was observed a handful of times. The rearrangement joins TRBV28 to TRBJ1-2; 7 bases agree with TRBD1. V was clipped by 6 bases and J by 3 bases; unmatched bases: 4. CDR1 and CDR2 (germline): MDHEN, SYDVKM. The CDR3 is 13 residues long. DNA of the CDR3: TGTGCCAGCAGCCTGGGACAGCACTATGGCTACACCTTC. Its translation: CASSLGQHYGYTF.

The chain's CDR3 is CASSAGTGAYGGYTF. CDR3 nucleotide sequence: TGTGCCAGCAGCGCCGGGACGGGAGCCTATGGGGGCTACACCTTC. The V and J genes are TRBV2 and TRBJ1-2, with TRBD1 as a possible D gene (5 bases). V was trimmed by 6 bases and J by 8 bases, leaving 22 bases between them. CDR3 length: 15 residues. The germline gives CDR1 SNHLY, CDR2 FYNNEI.

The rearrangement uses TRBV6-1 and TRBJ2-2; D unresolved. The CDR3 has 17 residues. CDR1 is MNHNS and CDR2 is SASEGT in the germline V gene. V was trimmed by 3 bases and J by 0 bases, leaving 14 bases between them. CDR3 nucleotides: TGTGCCAGCAGTGAGAATGCCGGGTTCGCGAACACCGGGGAGCTGTTTTTT. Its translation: CASSENAGFANTGELFF.